The next 17 T cell receptor beta chains were all read from a single sample in a study of long-term antiretroviral therapy in people with HIV. The assay used was immunoSEQ (version v3.0), run at survey level. Assay used: immunoSEQ multiplex PCR; TCRdb lists only in-frame clones, some missing. Of 9,500 to 15,000 clones in the sample, 82% were seen once. The specimen was unsorted PBMCs, collected 8 to 8.5 years after starting antiretroviral therapy. The receptors derive from a man aged 45 to 65 with HIV.

This clone was observed a handful of times. A read error may account for a junction end that differs from germline. The chain uses TRBV29-1 and TRBJ1-2; the match to TRBD1 covers 9 bases. The CDR3 runs to 10 residues. Germline V gene data show CDR1 as SQVTM and CDR2 as ANQGSEA. The CDR3 sequence is CSVPGQGIAF. In DNA, the CDR3 is TGCAGCGTTCCGGGACAGGGCATCGCCTTC.

This chain connects TRBV13 to TRBJ1-4; TRBD1 might be the D (6 bases). The V end was cut by 5 bases, the J end by 8 bases, with 18 bases between. CDR1 PRHDT and CDR2 FYEKMQ come from the germline V gene (reference sequence). This CDR3 spans 15 amino acids. The CDR3, as DNA: TGTGCCAGCAGCACCAGACAGGAAGAGTACGAAAAACTGTTTTTT. Translated: CASSTRQEEYEKLFF.

This clone was recorded a few times. The V gene is TRBV5-1, the J gene TRBJ1-2; D perhaps matches TRBD1 (6 bases). CDR1 and CDR2 (germline): SGHRS, YFSETQ. V dropped 0 bases and J dropped 5 bases, with 8 bases sitting between them. The CDR3 runs to 13 residues. This CDR3 is CASSLVTGYGYTF. CDR3 bases: TGCGCCAGCAGCTTGGTAACAGGGTATGGCTACACCTTC. Based on the CDR3 plus reference TRBV5-1 and TRBJ1-2, the full variable domain is KAGVTQTPRYLIKTRGQQVTLSCSPISGHRSVSWYQQTPGQGLQFLFEYFSETQRNKGNFPGRFSGRQFSNSRSEMNVSTLELGDSALYLCASSLVTGYGYTFGSGTRLTVV.

This clone was recorded a few times. The genes are TRBV5-5 and TRBJ2-7; TRBD1 might be the D (6 bases). CDR1 and CDR2 (germline): SGHKS, YYEKEE (reference sequence). V was clipped by 4 bases and J by 2 bases, with 13 bases between them. The length of the CDR3 is 14 residues. CDR3 sequence (DNA): TGTGCCAGCAGCAACAGGGAAGGGGCCTACGAGCAGTACTTC. This sequence encodes CASSNREGAYEQYF.

V and J are TRBV7-9 and TRBJ1-2; D is unclear. V shed 5 bases and J shed 6 bases, with 13 bases lying between them. The CDR3 covers 13 residues. CDR1 is SEHNR and CDR2 is FQNEAQ in the germline V gene (reference sequence). CDR3 nucleotide sequence: TGTGCCAGCAGCCCGGGCCTAGGGAATGGCTACACCTTC. Encoded protein: CASSPGLGNGYTF.

The CDR3 loop reads CASSQSDREGYGYTF. In nucleotides, the CDR3 is TGCGCCAGCAGTCAATCCGACAGAGAAGGCTATGGCTACACCTTC. V gene TRBV23-1 combines with J gene TRBJ1-2, with D possibly TRBD1 on 5 matching bases. TRBV23-1 is an open reading frame whose function is uncertain. Trimming left V 0 bases short and J 4 bases short, with 12 bases between. The CDR3 runs 15 residues.

The V call is TRBV27, the J call TRBJ1-5; no clear D gene. Looked up from germline, CDR1 is MNHEY and CDR2 is SMNVEV (reference sequence). This CDR3 is built from 12 residues. Trimming took off 3 bases at V and 7 bases at J, with 7 bases between the two ends. The CDR3 here is CASSFSGQPQHF. CDR3 DNA sequence: TGTGCCAGCAGTTTTTCCGGACAGCCCCAGCATTTT.

V and J are TRBV5-1 and TRBJ1-4; TRBD1 might be the D (5 bases). CDR3 length: 14 residues. Looked up from germline, CDR1 is SGHRS and CDR2 is YFSETQ. Trimming left V 1 base short and J 5 bases short, with 9 bases between. CDR3 nucleotides: TGCGCCAGCAGCTTGACAGGAAAAAATGAAAAACTGTTTTTT. This sequence encodes CASSLTGKNEKLFF.

This sequence joins TRBV12-5 and TRBJ2-1; no clear D gene. The V gene lost 2 bases and the J gene lost 0 bases, with 11 bases spanning the gap. Germline assignment: CDR1 LGHNT and CDR2 FRNRAP. The CDR3 consists of 16 residues. CDR3 sequence reads: CASGLIATSSYNEQFF. CDR3 sequence (DNA): TGTGCTAGTGGTTTGATAGCAACGAGCTCCTACAATGAGCAGTTCTTC.

The rearrangement uses TRBV5-6 and TRBJ1-2, with D maybe TRBD1 (6 bases). This CDR3 has 14 residues. Germline values: CDR1 SGHDT, CDR2 YYEEEE. V was clipped by 0 bases and J by 6 bases, with 12 bases between them. CDR3 region: CASSLGGGQDGYTF. For the CDR3, the DNA is TGTGCCAGCAGCTTGGGTGGGGGACAAGATGGCTACACCTTC.

A single count supports this clone. This chain uses TRBV4-1 with TRBJ2-4; D may be TRBD2 (7 bases). Looked up from germline, CDR1 is MGHRA and CDR2 is YSYEKL. V lost 1 base and J lost 7, with 11 bases in between. This CDR3 is 14 amino acids long. CDR3 region: CASSQAGGYNIQYF. The DNA of the CDR3 is TGCGCCAGCAGCCAAGCGGGGGGCTATAACATTCAGTACTTC.

The chain is built from TRBV6-6 and TRBJ1-6; TRBD1 might be the D (5 bases). The ends were cut back, 11 bases at V and 7 bases at J, with 12 bases in the middle. The CDR3 loop spans 12 amino acids. Germline CDR1 and CDR2: MNHNY and SVGAGI (reference sequence). The CDR3 DNA is TGTGCCCCCCGACAGAGGAATTCACCCCTCCACTTT. Translated: CAPRQRNSPLHF.

The chain combines TRBV11-1 with TRBJ2-7; TRBD2 is a possible D gene (5 bases). Germline lookup yields CDR1 SGHAT and CDR2 FQDESV (reference sequence). Trimming left V 0 bases short and J 0 bases short, with 9 bases between. This CDR3 is 15 amino acids long. CDR3 sequence reads: CASSLADSISYEQYF. CDR3 DNA sequence: TGTGCCAGCAGCTTAGCGGACTCAATCTCCTACGAGCAGTACTTC.

This chain uses TRBV30 with TRBJ2-7, with 9 positions matching TRBD1. CDR1 and CDR2 (germline): GTSNPN, SVGIG (reference sequence). The CDR3 is made up of 14 amino acids. The V and J ends lost 2 bases and 4 bases, in that order; junction bases with no gene match: 6. CDR3 region: CAWSPVGTGYEQYF. CDR3 coding DNA: TGTGCCTGGAGTCCCGTCGGGACAGGGTACGAGCAGTACTTC. Combining the CDR3 with reference TRBV30 and TRBJ2-7 gives the whole variable domain SQTIHQWPATLVQPVGSPLSLECTVEGTSNPNLYWYRQAAGRGLQLLFYSVGIGQISSEVPQNLSASRPQDRQFILSSKKLLLSDSGFYLCAWSPVGTGYEQYFGPGTRLTVT.

The chain is built from TRBV11-2 and TRBJ2-1; 10 nucleotides align to TRBD2. V dropped 1 base and J dropped 8; count of bases not matched to a gene: 8. The germline V gene has CDR1 SGHAT and CDR2 FQNNGV. This CDR3 spans 16 amino acids. In DNA form, the CDR3 reads TGTGCCAGCAGCTTAGGAAGCGGGGGGGCGAGGGATGAGCAGTTCTTC. It is translated as CASSLGSGGARDEQFF.

This clone was seen more than once but under ten times. V and J are TRBV7-8 and TRBJ1-1, with D possibly matching TRBD1 (5 bases). The CDR3 extends over 18 amino acids. Germline-derived CDR1 and CDR2 are SGHVS and FQNEAQ. Trimming removed 2 bases from V and 0 bases from J, with 19 bases in between. The CDR3 DNA reads TGTGCCAGCAGCTTATTGCCACCGACAGATAATATGAACACTGAAGCTTTCTTT. It yields the protein CASSLLPPTDNMNTEAFF. Complete variable domain (other parts from reference TRBV7-8 and TRBJ1-1): GAGVSQSPRYKVAKRGQDVALRCDPISGHVSLFWYQQALGQGPEFLTYFQNEAQLDKSGLPSDRFFAERPEGSVSTLKIQRTQQEDSAVYLCASSLLPPTDNMNTEAFFGQGTRLTVV.

This sequence joins TRBV5-1 and TRBJ1-2; 7 bases are a match to TRBD1. The junction had 10 bases not matched to a gene; V was cut back by 6 bases and J by 8 bases. The CDR3 length is 13 residues. Germline CDR1 SGHRS, CDR2 YFSETQ. This CDR3 is CASTAGTAAGYTF. DNA for the CDR3: TGCGCCAGCACCGCCGGGACAGCGGCCGGCTACACCTTC.